Here is one TCR beta chain with its context. Its antigen is unknown. Germline trimming cut 4 bases from V and 7 bases from J; bases unmatched to any gene: 1. The CDR3 is 12 residues long. The germline V gene encodes CDR1 SGHVS and CDR2 FQNEAQ. The data belong to a study of cytomegalovirus exposure and HLA in healthy donors. Study conclusions and caveats: Investigators reported around 150 TCR beta chains as tied to cytomegalovirus. Most observed TCR sequences were rare, whereas some public TCRs were detected in many donors. It was likely that a cluster of highly shared sequence variants was a sequencing artifact. In an earlier analysis, about 87% or about 30%: the productive usage of most TCR beta V segments.

PCR was performed using 60 Vbeta and 13 Jbeta primers. Data came from immunoSEQ multiplex PCR; TCRdb stores just in-frame clones and leaves some out. The table includes tens of thousands of clones, 80% detected once. Source material: PBMCs. The rearrangement uses TRBV7-8 and TRBJ1-1, with 9 bases fitting TRBD1. This clonotype was sampled from a male donor in good health and CMV-seronegative. DNA of the CDR3: TGTGCCAGCAGCTGGGGACAGGGTGAAGCTTTCTTT. It codes for CASSWGQGEAFF.